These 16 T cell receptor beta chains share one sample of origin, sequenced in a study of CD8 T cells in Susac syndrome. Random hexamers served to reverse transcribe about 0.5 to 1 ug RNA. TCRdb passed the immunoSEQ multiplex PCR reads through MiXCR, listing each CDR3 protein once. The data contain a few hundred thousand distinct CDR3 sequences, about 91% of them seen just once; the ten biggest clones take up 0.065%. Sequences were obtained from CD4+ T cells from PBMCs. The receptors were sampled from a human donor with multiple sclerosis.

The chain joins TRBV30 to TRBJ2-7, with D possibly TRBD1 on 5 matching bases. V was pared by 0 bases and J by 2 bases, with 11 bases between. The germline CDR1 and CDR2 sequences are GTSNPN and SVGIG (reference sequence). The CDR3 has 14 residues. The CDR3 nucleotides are TGTGCCTGGAGTGTAGGGGTATCGCCCTACGAGCAGTACTTC. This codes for CAWSVGVSPYEQYF. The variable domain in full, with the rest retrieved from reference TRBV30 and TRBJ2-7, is SQTIHQWPATLVQPVGSPLSLECTVEGTSNPNLYWYRQAAGRGLQLLFYSVGIGQISSEVPQNLSASRPQDRQFILSSKKLLLSDSGFYLCAWSVGVSPYEQYFGPGTRLTVT.

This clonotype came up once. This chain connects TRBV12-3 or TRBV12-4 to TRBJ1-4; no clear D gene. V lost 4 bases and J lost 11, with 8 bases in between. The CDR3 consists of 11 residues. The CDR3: CASSYARKLFF. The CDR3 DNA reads TGTGCCAGCAGTTATGCGCGGAAACTGTTTTTT.

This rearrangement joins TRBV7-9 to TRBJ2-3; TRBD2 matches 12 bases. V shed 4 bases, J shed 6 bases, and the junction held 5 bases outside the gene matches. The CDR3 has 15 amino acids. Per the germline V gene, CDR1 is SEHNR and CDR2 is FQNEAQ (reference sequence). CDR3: CASSSSGRAADTQYF. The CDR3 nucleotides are TGTGCCAGCAGCTCTAGCGGGAGGGCGGCGGATACGCAGTATTTT. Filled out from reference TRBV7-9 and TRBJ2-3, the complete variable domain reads DTGVSQNPRHKITKRGQNVTFRCDPISEHNRLYWYRQTLGQGPEFLTYFQNEAQLEKSRLLSDRFSAERPKGSFSTLEIQRTEQGDSAMYLCASSSSGRAADTQYFGPGTRLTVL.

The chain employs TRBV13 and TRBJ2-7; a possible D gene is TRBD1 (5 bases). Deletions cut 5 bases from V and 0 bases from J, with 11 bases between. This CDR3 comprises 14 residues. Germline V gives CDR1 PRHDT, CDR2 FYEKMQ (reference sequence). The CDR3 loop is CASSPRQFSYEQYF. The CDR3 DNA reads TGTGCCAGCAGCCCCCGACAGTTCTCCTACGAGCAGTACTTC.

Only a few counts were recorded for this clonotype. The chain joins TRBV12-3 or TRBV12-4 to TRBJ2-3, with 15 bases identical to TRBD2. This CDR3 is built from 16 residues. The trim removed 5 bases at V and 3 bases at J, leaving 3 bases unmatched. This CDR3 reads CASSRGTSGRTDTQYF. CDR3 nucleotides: TGTGCCAGCAGTCGGGGGACTAGCGGGAGGACAGATACGCAGTATTTT.

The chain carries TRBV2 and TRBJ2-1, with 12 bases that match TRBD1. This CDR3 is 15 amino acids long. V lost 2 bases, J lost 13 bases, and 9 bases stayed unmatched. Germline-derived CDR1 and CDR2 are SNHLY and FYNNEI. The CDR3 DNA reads TGTGCCAGCAGTGAACCGGGACAGGGGGCGATGGGCCAGTTCTTC. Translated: CASSEPGQGAMGQFF.

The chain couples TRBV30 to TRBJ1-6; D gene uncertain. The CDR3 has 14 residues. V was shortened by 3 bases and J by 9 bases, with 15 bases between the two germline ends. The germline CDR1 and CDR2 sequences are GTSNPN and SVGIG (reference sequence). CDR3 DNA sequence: TGTGCCTGGAGGTCGACCTGGGGAAGTTCACCCCTCCACTTT. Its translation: CAWRSTWGSSPLHF.

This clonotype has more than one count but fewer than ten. The CDR3 sequence: CASRLAEGTDTQYF. In DNA form, the CDR3 reads TGTGCCAGCAGGCTAGCGGAGGGCACAGATACGCAGTATTTT. The chain carries TRBV6-4 and TRBJ2-3, with 7 bases lining up with TRBD2. The germline V gene has CDR1 MRHNA and CDR2 SNTAGT. This CDR3 has 14 residues. V lost 6 bases, J lost 1 base, and 4 bases stayed unmatched.

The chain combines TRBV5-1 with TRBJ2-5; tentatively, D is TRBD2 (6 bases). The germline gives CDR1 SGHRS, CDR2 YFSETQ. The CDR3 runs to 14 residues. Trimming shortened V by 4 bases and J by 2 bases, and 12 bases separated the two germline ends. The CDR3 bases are TGCGCCAGCAGCGTGGGGACTTCTCAAGAGACCCAGTACTTC. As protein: CASSVGTSQETQYF.

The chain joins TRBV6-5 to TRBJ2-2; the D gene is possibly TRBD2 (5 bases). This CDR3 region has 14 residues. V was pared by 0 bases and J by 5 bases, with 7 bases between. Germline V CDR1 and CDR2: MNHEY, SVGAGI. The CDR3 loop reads CASSYSRTTGELFF. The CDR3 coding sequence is TGTGCCAGCAGTTACTCGAGGACTACCGGGGAGCTGTTTTTT.

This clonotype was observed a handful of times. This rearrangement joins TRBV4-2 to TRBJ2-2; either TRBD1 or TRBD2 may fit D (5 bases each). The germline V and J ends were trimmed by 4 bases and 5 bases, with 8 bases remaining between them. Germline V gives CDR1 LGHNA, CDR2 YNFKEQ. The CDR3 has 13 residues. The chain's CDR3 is CASSPEGTGELFF. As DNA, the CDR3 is TGTGCCAGCAGCCCAGAGGGGACCGGGGAGCTGTTTTTT.

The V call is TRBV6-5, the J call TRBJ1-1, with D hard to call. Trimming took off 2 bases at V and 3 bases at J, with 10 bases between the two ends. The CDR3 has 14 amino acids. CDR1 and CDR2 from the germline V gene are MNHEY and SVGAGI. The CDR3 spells CASSYRLPDTEAFF. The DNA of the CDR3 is TGTGCCAGCAGTTACCGGCTCCCGGACACTGAAGCTTTCTTT.

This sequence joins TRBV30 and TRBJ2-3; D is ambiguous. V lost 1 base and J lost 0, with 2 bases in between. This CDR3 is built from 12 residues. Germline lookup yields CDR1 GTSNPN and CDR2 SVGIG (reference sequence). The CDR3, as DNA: TGTGCCTGGAGTGGCAGCACAGATACGCAGTATTTT. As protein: CAWSGSTDTQYF.

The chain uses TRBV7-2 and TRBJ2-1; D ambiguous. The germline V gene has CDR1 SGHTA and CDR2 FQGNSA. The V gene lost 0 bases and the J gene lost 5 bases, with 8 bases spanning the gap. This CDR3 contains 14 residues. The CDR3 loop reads CASSLARFDNEQFF. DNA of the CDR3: TGTGCCAGCAGCTTAGCGAGATTCGACAATGAGCAGTTCTTC.

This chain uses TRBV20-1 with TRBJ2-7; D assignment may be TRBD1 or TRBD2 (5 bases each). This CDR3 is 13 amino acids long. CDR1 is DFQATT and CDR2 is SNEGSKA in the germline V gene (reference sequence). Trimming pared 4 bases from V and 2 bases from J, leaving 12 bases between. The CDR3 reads CSATRTGPYEQYF. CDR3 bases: TGCAGTGCTACGAGGACGGGACCCTACGAGCAGTACTTC.

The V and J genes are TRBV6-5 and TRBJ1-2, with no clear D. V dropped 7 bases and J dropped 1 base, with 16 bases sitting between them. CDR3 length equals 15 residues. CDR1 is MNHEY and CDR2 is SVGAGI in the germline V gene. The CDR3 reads CASMRRRLDNYGYTF. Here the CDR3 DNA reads TGTGCCAGCATGAGGAGAAGGCTTGATAACTATGGCTACACCTTC.